The 5 T cell receptor beta chains below were found in one sample sequenced in a study of tumor T cells in aggressive B-cell lymphoma. Libraries were prepared by immunoSEQ multiplex PCR; TCRdb keeps only in-frame clonotypes and omits some of them. The sample consists of 1,000 or so clones, roughly 82% of them appearing once. The sequencing sample was made of tumor tissue. Every receptor here comes from an adult with diffuse large B cell lymphoma.

For this clone: The junction does not match germline at one end; this may be a read error. The chain is built from TRBV4-3 and TRBJ1-1; tentative D call: TRBD1 (6 bases). The CDR3 runs 14 residues. Looked up from germline, CDR1 is LGHNA and CDR2 is YSLEER. The CDR3 spells CANSQQGPNTEAFF. CDR3 coding DNA: TGCGCCAACAGCCAACAGGGTCCGAACACTGAAGCTTTCTTT.

About this clone itself: At one end the junction does not follow the germline gene, possibly because of a read error. The V gene is TRBV7-7, the J gene TRBJ2-3; 9 positions match TRBD2. The CDR3 contains 15 residues. Germline CDR1 reads SSHAT; CDR2 reads FNYEAQ (reference sequence). The CDR3 loop reads CASSPRGGYTDTQYF. The CDR3 nucleotides read TGTGCTAGCAGCCCGCGGGGGGGGTACACAGATACGCAGTATTTT.

This clone was found a few times. In DNA, the CDR3 is TGTGCCATCAGGGAGACCGGGGATCGTCAGCCCCAGCATTTT. It is translated as CAIRETGDRQPQHF. The chain has TRBV10-3 and TRBJ1-5; no reliable D call. Germline V CDR1 and CDR2: ENHRY, SYGVKD. The CDR3 consists of 14 residues. Deletions cut 6 bases from V and 6 bases from J, with 15 bases between.

The chain is built from TRBV6-5 and TRBJ2-5; D possibly corresponds to TRBD1 (5 bases). V lost 0 bases and J lost 5, with 10 bases in between. This CDR3 is built from 14 residues. Germline V gene data show CDR1 as MNHEY and CDR2 as SVGAGI. In nucleotides, the CDR3 is TGTGCCAGCAGTTACTCTACAGGAACGGAGACCCAGTACTTC. Encoded protein: CASSYSTGTETQYF.

The V call is TRBV4-3, the J call TRBJ1-1, with 7 bases fitting TRBD1. The V segment lost 3 bases and the J segment 7 bases; nucleotides outside the gene matches: 5. The CDR3 totals 13 residues. Germline CDR1 LGHNA, CDR2 YSLEER. The CDR3 here is CASSHNRGYEAFF. Written as DNA, the CDR3 is TGCGCCAGCAGCCACAACAGGGGCTATGAAGCTTTCTTT.